The subject of this entry is one T cell receptor beta chain. The entry originates in a study of T cells and Merkel cell carcinoma outcomes. TCRdb keeps only in-frame clones here, not all; method: immunoSEQ multiplex PCR. The data contain some 21,000 clones, over 70% of them singletons. The germline V gene encodes CDR1 SGHTA and CDR2 FQGNSA. The length of the CDR3 is 16 residues. V gave up 5 bases and J gave up 3 bases; unmatched junction bases: 10. Sequenced material: tumor tissue from Merkel cell carcinoma. The TCR sequence derives from a human donor with Merkel cell carcinoma. The rearrangement uses TRBV7-2 and TRBJ2-7; 10 bases line up with TRBD2. CDR3 sequence (DNA): TGTGCCAGCAGCCAAACACGGACTAGCGGAAGCTACGAGCAGTACTTC. Amino acid sequence: CASSQTRTSGSYEQYF. The whole variable domain, remainder taken from reference TRBV7-2 and TRBJ2-7, is GAGVSQSPSNKVTEKGKDVELRCDPISGHTALYWYRQSLGQGLEFLIYFQGNSAPDKSGLPSDRFSAERTGGSVSTLTIQRTQQEDSAVYLCASSQTRTSGSYEQYFGPGTRLTVT.